This T cell receptor (beta chain) was sequenced during a study of T cell changes during pregnancy in multiple sclerosis. The CDR3 spans 13 residues. Germline assignment: CDR1 LNHDA and CDR2 SQIVND (reference sequence). V was clipped by 9 bases and J by 8 bases; unmatched bases: 9. Profiled with immunoSEQ multiplex PCR; TCRdb holds only in-frame clones, not every one. The sample has 75,000 to 95,000 clones; 93% are singletons. The TCR was taken from a female donor with multiple sclerosis, enrolled in a pregnancy study. The sequencing here drew on peripheral blood, taken in the second trimester of pregnancy. This rearrangement joins TRBV19 to TRBJ1-4; 7 bases agree with TRBD1. The CDR3, as DNA: TGTGCCAGCGCGACAGGGTTTGAAGAAAAACTGTTTTTT. It codes for CASATGFEEKLFF. The full variable domain, with the rest looked up from reference TRBV19 and TRBJ1-4, is DGGITQSPKYLFRKEGQNVTLSCEQNLNHDAMYWYRQDPGQGLRLIYYSQIVNDFQKGDIAEGYSVSREKKESFPLTVTSAQKNPTAFYLCASATGFEEKLFFGSGTQLSVL.